This entry is about one T cell receptor (beta chain). Its antigen remains unknown. Gene names denote mouse genes. The read falls 4 residues short of the CDR3 end, and the missing part is taken from the germline J gene. CDR1 is FNHDT, CDR2 SITEND, per germline (reference sequence). CDR3 length equals 14 residues. J gave up 3 bases and V 4 bases, and 7 bases lay outside the gene matches. Pooled cutaneous lymph node cells were sorted using CD4, CD8alpha, NKG2D, NKG2ACE and other markers. These data come from a study of CD8+ T cells in alopecia areata. Reverse transcription of extracted RNA yielded cDNA, which provided the sequencing template. The assay was immunoSEQ multiplex PCR, and TCRdb's table has in-frame clones only and misses some. Listed here are 200,000 to 300,000 clones without any singletons, the top ten holding 1.2%. General study results and limits: For lesional scalp, especially alopecia totalis/universalis, clonality was higher than in normal scalp. Tissue-resident alphabeta T cells belonging to normal skin likewise get sequenced within scalp specimens.

Sequencing was performed on CD4+ T cells sorted from a lymph node. This sequence joins TRBV19 and TRBJ2-7; 7 positions match TRBD1. This receptor was obtained from a C3H/HeJ mouse with alopecia areata. The strain's MHC haplotype is H2-k. The sequenced part of the CDR3 DNA is TGTGCCAGCAGTGCCTACAGGGGAAGCTAT. It codes for CASSAYRGSY. Given in full, the CDR3 is CASSAYRGSYEQYF. Using reference TRBV19 and TRBJ2-7 for the parts outside the CDR3, the full variable domain is GGIITQTPKFLIGQEGQKLTLKCQQNFNHDTMYWYRQDSGKGLRLIYYSITENDLQKGDLSEGYDASREKKSSFSLTVTSAQKNEMAVFLCASSAYRGSYEQYFGPGTRLTVL.